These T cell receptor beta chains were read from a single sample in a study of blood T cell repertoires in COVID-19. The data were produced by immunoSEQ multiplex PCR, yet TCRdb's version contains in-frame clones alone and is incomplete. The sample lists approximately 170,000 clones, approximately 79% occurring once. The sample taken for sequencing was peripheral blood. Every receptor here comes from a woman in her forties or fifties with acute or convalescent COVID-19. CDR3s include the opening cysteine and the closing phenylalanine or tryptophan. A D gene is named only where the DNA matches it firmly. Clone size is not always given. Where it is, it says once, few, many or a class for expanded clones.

CDR3: CASSRDRSGELFF
DNA: TGTGCCAGCAGCCGGGACAGATCGGGGGAGCTGTTTTTT
D: TRBD1
J: TRBJ2-2
V: TRBV6-5
size: -

CDR3: CATSPGQNYGYTF
DNA: TGTGCCACCTCTCCGGGACAGAACTATGGCTACACCTTC
D: TRBD1
J: TRBJ1-2
V: TRBV15
size: -

CDR3: CSVEDAGKYSYEQYF
DNA: TGCAGCGTTGAGGACGCGGGCAAGTACTCCTACGAGCAGTACTTC
D: -
J: TRBJ2-7
V: TRBV29-1
size: -

CDR3: CASSPGLVTGELFF
DNA: TGTGCCAGCAGCCCCGGACTAGTTACCGGGGAGCTGTTTTTT
D: TRBD2
J: TRBJ2-2
V: TRBV2
size: -

CDR3: CASGLALVSPLHF
DNA: TGTGCCAGCGGACTAGCCTTAGTCTCACCCCTCCACTTT
D: -
J: TRBJ1-6
V: TRBV28
size: -

CDR3: CATSRVADTEAFF
DNA: TGTGCCACCAGCAGGGTTGCGGACACTGAAGCTTTCTTT
D: -
J: TRBJ1-1
V: TRBV15
size: -

CDR3: CASSFGLDRTNTGELFF
DNA: TGTGCCAGCAGCTTTGGGTTGGACAGGACAAACACCGGGGAGCTGTTTTTT
D: TRBD1
J: TRBJ2-2
V: TRBV7-2
size: -

CDR3: CASSELATGEDDEQFF
DNA: TGTGCCAGCAGTGAACTAGCGACAGGGGAGGACGATGAGCAGTTCTTC
D: TRBD1
J: TRBJ2-1
V: TRBV25-1
size: -

CDR3: CATSRGGAESTDTQYF
DNA: TGTGCCACCAGCAGGGGGGGGGCGGAGAGCACAGATACGCAGTATTTT
D: -
J: TRBJ2-3
V: TRBV15
size: -

CDR3: CASSDVGGNTEAFF
DNA: TGTGCCAGCAGTGATGTGGGGGGAAACACTGAAGCTTTCTTT
D: -
J: TRBJ1-1
V: TRBV2
size: once

CDR3: CSVQRGLTEAFF
DNA: TGCAGCGTTCAAAGGGGACTAACTGAAGCTTTCTTT
D: -
J: TRBJ1-1
V: TRBV29-1
size: -

CDR3: CASRPLGGTGELFF
DNA: TGTGCCAGCAGGCCTCTTGGAGGGACCGGGGAGCTGTTTTTT
D: -
J: TRBJ2-2
V: TRBV6-5
size: -

CDR3: CASSQPDRGATEAFF
DNA: TGCGCCAGCAGCCAGCCGGACAGGGGGGCCACTGAAGCTTTCTTT
D: TRBD1
J: TRBJ1-1
V: TRBV4-1
size: -

CDR3: CATSDFATGIQNIQYF
DNA: TGTGCCACCAGTGATTTCGCGACAGGGATACAAAACATTCAGTACTTC
D: TRBD1
J: TRBJ2-4
V: TRBV24-1
size: -

CDR3: CATSRELSGASSYNSPLHF
DNA: TGTGCCACCAGCAGGGAGTTATCAGGGGCCAGCTCCTATAATTCACCCCTCCACTTT
D: -
J: TRBJ1-6
V: TRBV15
size: once

CDR3: CASSIRDQPQHF
DNA: TGTGCCAGTAGTATACGGGATCAGCCCCAGCATTTT
D: -
J: TRBJ1-5
V: TRBV19
size: -

CDR3: CAWRFGPMNTEAFF
DNA: TGTGCCTGGAGGTTTGGCCCAATGAACACTGAAGCTTTCTTT
D: -
J: TRBJ1-1
V: TRBV30
size: -

CDR3: CASSPGQGLVRQYF
DNA: TGTGCCAGCTCACCTGGACAGGGGCTTGTGAGGCAGTACTTC
D: TRBD1
J: TRBJ2-7
V: TRBV18
size: -

CDR3: CASSESGQPYEQYF
DNA: TGCGCCAGCAGTGAGTCGGGACAGCCCTACGAGCAGTACTTC
D: TRBD1
J: TRBJ2-7
V: TRBV10-1
size: few

CDR3: CASSPTGSGANVLTF
DNA: TGTGCCAGTAGTCCGACAGGGTCTGGGGCCAACGTCCTGACTTTC
D: TRBD1
J: TRBJ2-6
V: TRBV19
size: few

CDR3: CASSSLRQGAQVNSPLHF
DNA: TGTGCCAGCAGCTCTCTAAGACAGGGGGCGCAGGTTAATTCACCCCTCCACTTT
D: TRBD1
J: TRBJ1-6
V: TRBV7-8
size: -

CDR3: CASSFGEDYGYTF
DNA: TGTGCCAGCAGTTTTGGGGAGGACTATGGCTACACCTTC
D: -
J: TRBJ1-2
V: TRBV12-3/TRBV12-4
size: -

CDR3: CASLYQYTGDRGEAFF
DNA: TGTGCCAGCCTTTACCAATATACAGGGGATAGGGGTGAAGCTTTCTTT
D: TRBD1
J: TRBJ1-1
V: TRBV28
size: -

CDR3: CASSIVANYNEQFF
DNA: TGTGCCAGTAGTATAGTAGCGAACTACAATGAGCAGTTCTTC
D: -
J: TRBJ2-1
V: TRBV19
size: -

CDR3: CAWSSTVNQPQHF
DNA: TGTGCCTGGAGTTCGACAGTGAATCAGCCCCAGCATTTT
D: -
J: TRBJ1-5
V: TRBV30
size: -

CDR3: CASSQVTVIISNQPQHF
DNA: TGTGCCAGTAGCCAGGTGACGGTTATAATTAGCAATCAGCCCCAGCATTTT
D: -
J: TRBJ1-5
V: TRBV19
size: -

CDR3: CASSQDRGNEKLFF
DNA: TGTGCCAGCAGCCAGGACAGGGGGAATGAAAAACTGTTTTTT
D: TRBD1
J: TRBJ1-4
V: TRBV11-2
size: -

CDR3: CATSRGTSGYNEQFF
DNA: TGTGCCACCAGCAGAGGCACTAGCGGCTACAATGAGCAGTTCTTC
D: TRBD2
J: TRBJ2-1
V: TRBV15
size: -

CDR3: CASRPDRSSTGELFF
DNA: TGTGCCAGCAGACCGGACAGGTCCTCCACCGGGGAGCTGTTTTTT
D: TRBD1
J: TRBJ2-2
V: TRBV6-5
size: many

CDR3: CATNPSANTGELFF
DNA: TGTGCCACCAACCCTAGCGCGAACACCGGGGAGCTGTTTTTT
D: -
J: TRBJ2-2
V: TRBV24-1
size: -

CDR3: CASRAGQTLSYEQYF
DNA: TGCGCCAGCAGGGCGGGACAGACCCTCTCCTACGAGCAGTACTTC
D: -
J: TRBJ2-7
V: TRBV5-1
size: -

CDR3: CATQSTGVKAFF
DNA: TGTGCCACCCAGTCGACTGGCGTAAAAGCTTTCTTT
D: -
J: TRBJ1-1
V: TRBV28
size: few

CDR3: CASRGQGNSPLHF
DNA: TGTGCCAGCAGAGGACAGGGGAATTCACCCCTCCACTTT
D: TRBD1
J: TRBJ1-6
V: TRBV7-8
size: -

CDR3: CASSGRGPSGNTIYF
DNA: TGTGCCAGCAGCGGCAGGGGGCCCTCTGGAAACACCATATATTTT
D: TRBD1
J: TRBJ1-3
V: TRBV7-2
size: -

CDR3: CASSPALLAGRPRF
DNA: TGTGCCAGCAGTCCCGCCTTACTAGCGGGTCGCCCCCGTTTT
D: TRBD2
J: TRBJ2-3
V: TRBV28
size: few

CDR3: CASSYRGSHTDTQYF
DNA: TGTGCCAGCAGTTACAGGGGATCGCACACAGATACGCAGTATTTT
D: -
J: TRBJ2-3
V: TRBV6-5
size: -

CDR3: CASSPGQEKLEAFF
DNA: TGCGCCAGCAGCCCGGGACAGGAAAAACTTGAAGCTTTCTTT
D: TRBD1
J: TRBJ1-1
V: TRBV5-1
size: -

CDR3: CASSVVGGQGDTQYF
DNA: TGTGCCAGCAGCGTAGTGGGGGGACAGGGTGATACGCAGTATTTT
D: TRBD1
J: TRBJ2-3
V: TRBV9
size: many